This TCR beta chain stems from a study of shared clonotypes between healthy human individuals. Findings and limits, study-wide: Clonotypes that were shared across a handful of donors made up roughly 5% of naive CD4 clonotypes. Sampling covered nothing but blood. Tissue TCR repertoires likely differ from those found in blood.

This clone was detected a few times. What it recognizes is unknown. At the deep level, the assay was run. Data came from immunoSEQ multiplex PCR; TCRdb stores just in-frame clones and leaves some out. The sample records a few million clones, approximately 92% being singletons. The germline gives CDR1 SGDLS, CDR2 YYNGEE. V gave up 7 bases and J gave up 3 bases, with 7 bases separating them. The CDR3 is 11 residues long. Donors were Caucasian adults residing in Nashville, Tennessee, USA. The receptor was isolated from a man between 18 and 35 years old in good health. Specimen: naive CD4+ T cells sorted from blood. Subset in this sample: CD45RA+ positively selected. The chain couples TRBV9 to TRBJ1-2; D ambiguous. In nucleotides, the CDR3 is TGTGCCAGCCGGCGGGACTATGGCTACACCTTC. It is translated as CASRRDYGYTF.